The 19 T cell receptor beta chains below were found in one sample sequenced in a study of CD8 T cells in ankylosing spondylitis. MiXCR, run by TCRdb on the 5' RACE reads, gives a single entry per CDR3 protein. The data contain 670,000 or so distinct CDR3 sequences, about 20% of them singletons. No antigen has been assigned to these receptors. General study results and limits: A TCR beta motif of roughly 8 highly homologous variants seemed to mark ankylosing spondylitis blood.

The sample comprised blood, either unsorted or a sorted T cell fraction (not recorded which). These receptors all stem from a male donor with ankylosing spondylitis.

The chain combines TRBV3-1 with TRBJ2-7; 9 bases map to TRBD2. With V trimmed by 7 bases and J by 2 bases, 12 bases remained unmatched. The CDR3 has 16 amino acids. CDR1 and CDR2 from the germline V gene are LGHDT and YNNKEL (reference sequence). The CDR3 spells CASMEGSTSGTYEQYF. In DNA, the CDR3 is TGTGCCAGCATGGAGGGATCGACTAGCGGAACCTACGAGCAGTACTTC.

The rearrangement uses TRBV29-1 and TRBJ1-1; TRBD1 is a possible D gene (5 bases). The germline V gene has CDR1 SQVTM and CDR2 ANQGSEA. There are 12 residues in the CDR3. Trimming shortened V by 1 base and J by 5 bases, and 8 bases separated the two germline ends. CDR3 in DNA: TGCAGCGTTGAAGGCAGGGAAACTGAAGCTTTCTTT. Translation gives CSVEGRETEAFF.

The chain couples TRBV2 to TRBJ2-7, with D unclear. V lost 5 bases, J lost 0 bases, and 14 bases lay in between. The germline V gene has CDR1 SNHLY and CDR2 FYNNEI. The CDR3 is made up of 15 amino acids. CDR3 in amino acids: CASSPRLALSYEQYF. The CDR3 DNA reads TGTGCCAGCAGTCCTCGTCTGGCACTCTCCTACGAGCAGTACTTC. Using reference TRBV2 and TRBJ2-7 for the parts outside the CDR3, the full variable domain is EPEVTQTPSHQVTQMGQEVILRCVPISNHLYFYWYRQILGQKVEFLVSFYNNEISEKSEIFDDQFSVERPDGSNFTLKIRSTKLEDSAMYFCASSPRLALSYEQYFGPGTRLTVT.

Only a few counts were recorded for this clonotype. This chain connects TRBV4-3 to TRBJ2-1; 8 bases match TRBD1. The CDR3 has 14 residues. Germline V gives CDR1 LGHNA, CDR2 YSLEER. V was clipped by 1 base and J by 9 bases; unmatched bases: 5. The CDR3 here is CASSQAGGRGEQFF. The CDR3 coding sequence is TGCGCCAGCAGCCAAGCAGGGGGCCGGGGTGAGCAGTTCTTC.

The rearrangement uses TRBV20-1 and TRBJ1-5, with D possibly TRBD1 on 5 matching bases. This CDR3 is built from 14 residues. Looked up from germline, CDR1 is DFQATT and CDR2 is SNEGSKA (reference sequence). The V and J ends lost 7 bases and 3 bases respectively, with 16 bases between them. The CDR3 protein is CSVQGGTINQPQHF. CDR3 DNA sequence: TGCAGTGTTCAGGGAGGGACGATCAATCAGCCCCAGCATTTT.

This clonotype was detected a few times. This chain links TRBV20-1 with TRBJ2-7, with TRBD2 matching 9 bases. With V trimmed by 3 bases and J by 2 bases, 5 bases remained unmatched. Germline-derived CDR1 and CDR2 are DFQATT and SNEGSKA (reference sequence). This CDR3 contains 14 residues. CDR3 nucleotide sequence: TGCAGTGCTAGGAGTAGCGGGGGCACCTACGAGCAGTACTTC. Its protein product is CSARSSGGTYEQYF.

The chain has TRBV27 and TRBJ2-5; 7 bases align to TRBD2. With V trimmed by 0 bases and J by 1 base, 8 bases remained unmatched. CDR1 MNHEY and CDR2 SMNVEV come from the germline V gene (reference sequence). The CDR3 consists of 17 residues. The CDR3 DNA sequence: TGTGCCAGCAGTTTATCGGGCGGGGGAGAACTCCAAGAGACCCAGTACTTC. This translates into CASSLSGGGELQETQYF.

This clonotype was seen only a few times. CDR3 sequence: CASSQGANIQYF. The CDR3 DNA sequence: TGTGCCAGCAGCCAGGGTGCAAACATTCAGTACTTC. The V gene is TRBV3-1, the J gene TRBJ2-4; D remains unclear. Trimming took 3 bases from V and 6 from J, leaving 6 bases between them. The CDR3 extends over 12 amino acids. The germline V gene encodes CDR1 LGHDT and CDR2 YNNKEL (reference sequence). The variable domain in full, completed from reference TRBV3-1 and TRBJ2-4, reads DTAVSQTPKYLVTQMGNDKSIKCEQNLGHDTMYWYKQDSKKFLKIMFSYNNKELIINETVPNRFSPKSPDKAHLNLHINSLELGDSAVYFCASSQGANIQYFGAGTRLSVL.

The gene calls are TRBV7-9 and TRBJ2-1, with 7 bases matching TRBD2. V was pared by 5 bases and J by 0 bases, with 10 bases of the junction left unmatched. The CDR3 totals 17 residues. Germline assignment: CDR1 SEHNR and CDR2 FQNEAQ (reference sequence). CDR3 protein: CASSEMTGGVSYNEQFF. The CDR3 DNA reads TGTGCCAGCAGCGAAATGACGGGAGGAGTCTCCTACAATGAGCAGTTCTTC.

V gene TRBV20-1 combines with J gene TRBJ1-6, with a weak D call TRBD1 (6 bases). The V end was cut by 6 bases, the J end by 6 bases, with 15 bases between. The CDR3 has 14 residues. In germline, CDR1 is DFQATT, CDR2 SNEGSKA (reference sequence). CDR3 DNA: TGCAGTGCGGAACAGGGAAATTCTAATTCACCCCTCCACTTT. Encoded protein: CSAEQGNSNSPLHF.

This clonotype was counted between two and nine times. The rearrangement links TRBV4-1 to TRBJ2-7; TRBD2 aligns across 9 bases. V shed 3 bases and J 0 bases; nucleotides not matched to a gene: 3. The CDR3 runs to 15 residues. Germline CDR1 and CDR2: MGHRA and YSYEKL. CDR3 sequence reads: CASSQLAGLSYEQYF. In DNA, the CDR3 is TGCGCCAGCAGCCAGCTAGCGGGGCTCTCCTACGAGCAGTACTTC.

The rearrangement joins TRBV7-9 to TRBJ1-1, with D uncertain. Trimming cost V 5 bases and J 2 bases, with 12 bases left between them. Germline V gene lookup returns CDR1 SEHNR and CDR2 FQNEAQ (reference sequence). The CDR3 is made up of 14 amino acids. The CDR3 protein is CASSPWPANTEAFF. The CDR3 DNA reads as TGTGCCAGCAGCCCATGGCCGGCCAACACTGAAGCTTTCTTT.

The chain couples TRBV7-6 to TRBJ2-3, with 7 bases that match TRBD2. Looked up from germline, CDR1 is SGHVS and CDR2 is FNYEAQ. The J segment lost 5 bases and the V segment lost 5 bases, leaving 7 bases of the junction unmatched. The CDR3 extends over 14 amino acids. The CDR3 reads CASSTGGNEDTQYF. CDR3 nucleotides: TGTGCCAGCAGCACCGGGGGGAATGAAGATACGCAGTATTTT.

This clonotype was counted only a few times. V usage is TRBV12-3 or TRBV12-4 and J usage is TRBJ2-3; 10 nucleotides agree with TRBD2. Unmatched junction bases numbered 6, after V lost 4 bases and J lost 2 bases. The CDR3 totals 16 residues. The CDR3 bases are TGTGCCAGCAGTTCACTAGCGGGACCCCCCACAGATACGCAGTATTTT. Translation: CASSSLAGPPTDTQYF.

The sample holds a few counts of this clonotype. The genes are TRBV20-1 and TRBJ1-1; D is undetermined. Trimming cost V 3 bases and J 3 bases, with 17 bases left between them. This CDR3 comprises 15 residues. Germline V gives CDR1 DFQATT, CDR2 SNEGSKA (reference sequence). In nucleotides, the CDR3 is TGCAGTGCTAGTCCCCGCGGGGTCGAGTACACTGAAGCTTTCTTT. Its protein product is CSASPRGVEYTEAFF.

CDR3 nucleotides: TGCGCCAGCAGGTACCGGAATAAGGGTACGCAGTATTTT. Its protein is CASRYRNKGTQYF. The gene calls are TRBV5-1 and TRBJ2-3; D remains unclear. The CDR3 extends over 13 amino acids. V was cut by 5 bases and J by 8 bases, with 15 bases left in between. CDR1 is SGHRS, CDR2 YFSETQ, per germline.

The chain carries TRBV3-1 and TRBJ1-2; D gene ambiguous. Trimming pared 1 base from V and 3 bases from J, leaving 12 bases between. The CDR3 runs to 15 residues. The germline V gene has CDR1 LGHDT and CDR2 YNNKEL (reference sequence). The DNA of the CDR3 is TGTGCCAGCAGCCAAGGGGTAGGGCGAGACTATGGCTACACCTTC. It encodes CASSQGVGRDYGYTF.

The chain carries TRBV4-1 and TRBJ2-7, with 9 bases identical to TRBD2. V dropped 3 bases and J dropped 7; count of bases not matched to a gene: 7. CDR1 MGHRA and CDR2 YSYEKL come from the germline V gene. CDR3 size: 14 residues. This chain's CDR3 is CASSQPGLAEEQYF. The CDR3 nucleotides read TGCGCCAGCAGCCAGCCGGGACTAGCTGAGGAGCAGTACTTC.

This clonotype was observed a few times. CDR3 residues: CASSSRQGFTDTQYF. The CDR3 DNA follows: TGTGCCAGCAGCTCCCGACAGGGATTCACAGATACGCAGTATTTT. V gene TRBV11-2 combines with J gene TRBJ2-3; 7 positions match TRBD1. V dropped 4 bases and J dropped 2; count of bases not matched to a gene: 6. There are 15 residues in the CDR3. Germline CDR1 is SGHAT and CDR2 is FQNNGV. The whole variable domain, filled in from reference TRBV11-2 and TRBJ2-3, reads EAGVAQSPRYKIIEKRQSVAFWCNPISGHATLYWYQQILGQGPKLLIQFQNNGVVDDSQLPKDRFSAERLKGVDSTLKIQPAKLEDSAVYLCASSSRQGFTDTQYFGPGTRLTVL.